A selection of T cell receptor beta chains follows, all from one sample in a study of human T cells and chemical hapten exposure. Each CDR3 protein is one row after TCRdb ran MiXCR on the RACE reads. The sample has more than 300,000 distinct CDR3 sequences; 4.5% to 5.5% are singletons. This specimen was whole blood, taken in connection with sensitization to the hapten diphenylcyclopropenone (DPC). Source of these receptors: a woman aged 50 to 65 with alopecia areata. Some clones in this sample may be carry-over from other donors' samples. Each CDR3 is given with its conserved first and last residue. The D gene is left open where the match is weak. Rows may omit the clone size; those that give it use once, few, many or a size class.

d_call | j_call | clone_size | v_call | cdr3_nt | cdr3_aa
TRBD1 | TRBJ1-2 | few | TRBV27 | TGTGCCAGCAGTGTTAACAGGGGGCTCGATGGCTACACCTTC | CASSVNRGLDGYTF
TRBD2 | TRBJ2-5 | few | TRBV5-4 | TGTGCCAGCAGCTTGAGCGGGAGAAATCGGGAGACCCAGTACTTC | CASSLSGRNRETQYF
TRBD2 | TRBJ2-7 | - | TRBV20-1 | TGCAGTGCTAGAGATCTGGCGGGGGGCTCCTACGAGCAGTACTTC | CSARDLAGGSYEQYF
TRBD2 | TRBJ2-5 | many | TRBV29-1 | TGCAGCGCCGCCCCCCAAGTAGCGGGAGGAGAGACCCAGTACTTC | CSAAPQVAGGETQYF
- | TRBJ2-2 | - | TRBV7-9 | TGTGCCAGCCGAGCGGATTCGAACACCGGGGAGCTGTTTTTT | CASRADSNTGELFF
- | TRBJ2-7 | - | TRBV3-1 | TGTGCCAGCAGCCAAGGGGGACCCAAGCAGTACTTC | CASSQGGPKQYF
- | TRBJ2-5 | many | TRBV6-2/TRBV6-3 | TGTGCCAGCAGCTCCCTCCACCGGGATTATGAGACCCAGTACTTC | CASSSLHRDYETQYF
TRBD2 | TRBJ2-5 | few | TRBV3-1 | TGTGCCAGCAGCCAAGGCCAAGTAGCGGGGGGAAAAGAGACCCAGTACTTC | CASSQGQVAGGKETQYF
- | TRBJ1-2 | - | TRBV6-5 | TGTGCCAGCAGTTACTCGATTGGGCTGGATTCGGACGGCTACACCTTC | CASSYSIGLDSDGYTF
- | TRBJ2-5 | many | TRBV12-3/TRBV12-4 | TGTGCCAGCAGCCCGCATGGAGAGACCCAGTACTTC | CASSPHGETQYF
- | TRBJ1-2 | many | TRBV4-2 | TGTGCCAGCAGCCAACCCAGGGAGGCGGGCTACACCTTC | CASSQPREAGYTF
- | TRBJ2-3 | many | TRBV3-1 | TGTGCCAGCAGCCAAGCGGGTTTTAGCACAGATACGCAGTATTTT | CASSQAGFSTDTQYF
- | TRBJ1-5 | many | TRBV7-2 | TGTGCCAGCAGGCTTGGGGGAGGCCAGGGGCAGCCCCAGCATTTT | CASRLGGGQGQPQHF
- | TRBJ2-3 | few | TRBV2 | TGTGCCAGCAGTGATACAGGGAGCACAGATACGCAGTATTTT | CASSDTGSTDTQYF
- | TRBJ2-7 | many | TRBV5-1 | TGCGCCAGCAGCTTGGTCATCGGGGAAGAGCAGTACTTC | CASSLVIGEEQYF
- | TRBJ2-5 | many | TRBV5-1 | TGCGCCAGCAGCTTGGCCCTTGGTGGCGGAGGAGCACAAGAGACCCAGTACTTC | CASSLALGGGGAQETQYF
TRBD1 | TRBJ2-7 | many | TRBV20-1 | TGCAGTGCTATGACACTGACAGGGAGCTACGAGCAGTACTTC | CSAMTLTGSYEQYF